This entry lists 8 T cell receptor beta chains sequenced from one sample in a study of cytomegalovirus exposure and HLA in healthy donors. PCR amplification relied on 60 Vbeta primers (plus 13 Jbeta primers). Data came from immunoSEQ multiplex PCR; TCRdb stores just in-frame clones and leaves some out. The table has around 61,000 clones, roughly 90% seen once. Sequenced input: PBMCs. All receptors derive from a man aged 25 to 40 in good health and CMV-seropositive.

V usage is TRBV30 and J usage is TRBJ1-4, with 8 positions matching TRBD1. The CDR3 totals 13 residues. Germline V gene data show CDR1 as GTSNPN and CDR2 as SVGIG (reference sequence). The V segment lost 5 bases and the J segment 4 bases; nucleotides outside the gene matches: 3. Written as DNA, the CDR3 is TGTGCCTGGCTGGACAGGGTTAATGAAAAACTGTTTTTT. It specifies CAWLDRVNEKLFF.

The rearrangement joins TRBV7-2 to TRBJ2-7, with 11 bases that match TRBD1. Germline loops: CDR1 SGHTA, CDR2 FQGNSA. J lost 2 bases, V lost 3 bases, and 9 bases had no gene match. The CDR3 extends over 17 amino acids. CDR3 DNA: TGTGCCAGCAGCTTGGAGGCACCGGGACAGGGGGCCTACGAGCAGTACTTC. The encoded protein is CASSLEAPGQGAYEQYF.

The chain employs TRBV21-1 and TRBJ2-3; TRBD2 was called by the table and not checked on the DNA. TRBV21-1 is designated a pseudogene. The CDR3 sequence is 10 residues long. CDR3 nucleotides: TGTGCCCGAGGGACAGATACGCAGTATTTT. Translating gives CARGTDTQYF.

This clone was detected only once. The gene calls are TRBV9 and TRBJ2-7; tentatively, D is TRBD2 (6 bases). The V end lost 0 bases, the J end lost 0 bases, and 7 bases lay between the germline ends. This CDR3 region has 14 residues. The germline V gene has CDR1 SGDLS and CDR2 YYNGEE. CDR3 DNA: TGTGCCAGCAGCGTAGAGCGGGCCTCCTACGAGCAGTACTTC. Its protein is CASSVERASYEQYF.

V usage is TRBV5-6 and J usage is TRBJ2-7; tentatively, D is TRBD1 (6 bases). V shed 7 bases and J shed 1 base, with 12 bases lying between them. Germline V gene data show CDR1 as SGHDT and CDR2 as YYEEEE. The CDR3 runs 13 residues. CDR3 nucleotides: TGTGCCAGCGGCCTACAGGGTTCCTACGAGCAGTACTTC. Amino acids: CASGLQGSYEQYF.

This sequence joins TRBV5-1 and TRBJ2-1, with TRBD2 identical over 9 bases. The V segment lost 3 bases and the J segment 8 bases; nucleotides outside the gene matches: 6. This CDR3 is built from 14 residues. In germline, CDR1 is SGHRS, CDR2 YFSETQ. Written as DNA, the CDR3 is TGCGCCAGCAGCTCGGGACTAGCATTCGATGAGCAGTTCTTC. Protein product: CASSSGLAFDEQFF. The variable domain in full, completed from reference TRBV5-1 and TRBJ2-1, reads KAGVTQTPRYLIKTRGQQVTLSCSPISGHRSVSWYQQTPGQGLQFLFEYFSETQRNKGNFPGRFSGRQFSNSRSEMNVSTLELGDSALYLCASSSGLAFDEQFFGPGTRLTVL.

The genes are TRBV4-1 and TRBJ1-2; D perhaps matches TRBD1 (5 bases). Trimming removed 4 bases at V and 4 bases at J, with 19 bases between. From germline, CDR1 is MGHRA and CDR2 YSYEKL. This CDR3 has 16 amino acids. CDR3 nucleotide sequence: TGCGCCAGCAGCCGCTTGGGGGGATTAGCTGGCTATGGCTACACCTTC. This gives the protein CASSRLGGLAGYGYTF.

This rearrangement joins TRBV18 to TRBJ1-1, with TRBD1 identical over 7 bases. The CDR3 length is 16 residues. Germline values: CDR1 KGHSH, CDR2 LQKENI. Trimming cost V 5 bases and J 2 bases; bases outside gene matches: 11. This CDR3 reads CASSKGQRVQNTEAFF. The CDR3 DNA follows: TGTGCCAGCTCAAAGGGACAGCGGGTCCAAAACACTGAAGCTTTCTTT.